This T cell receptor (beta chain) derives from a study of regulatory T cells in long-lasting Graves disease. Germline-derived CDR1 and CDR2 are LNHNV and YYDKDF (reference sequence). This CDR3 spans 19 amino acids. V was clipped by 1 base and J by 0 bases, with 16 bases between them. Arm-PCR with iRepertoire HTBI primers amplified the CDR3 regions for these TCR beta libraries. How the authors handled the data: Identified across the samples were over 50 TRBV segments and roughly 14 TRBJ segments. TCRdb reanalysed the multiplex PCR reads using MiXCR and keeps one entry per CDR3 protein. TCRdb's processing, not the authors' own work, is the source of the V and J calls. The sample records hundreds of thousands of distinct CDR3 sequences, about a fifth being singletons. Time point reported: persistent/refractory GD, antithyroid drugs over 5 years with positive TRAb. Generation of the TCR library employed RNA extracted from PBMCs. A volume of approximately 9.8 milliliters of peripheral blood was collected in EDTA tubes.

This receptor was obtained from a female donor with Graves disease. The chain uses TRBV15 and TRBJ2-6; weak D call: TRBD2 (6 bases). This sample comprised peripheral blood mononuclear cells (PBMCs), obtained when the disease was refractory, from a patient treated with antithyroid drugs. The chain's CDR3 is CATSRGRGVLSSGANVLTF. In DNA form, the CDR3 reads TGTGCCACCAGCAGAGGGAGGGGAGTCCTCAGCTCTGGGGCCAACGTCCTGACTTTC.